This T cell receptor (beta chain) emerged from a study of blood T cells in healthy people across ages. Findings and limits, study-wide: Observed TCR beta diversity per million T cells went down as age went up. This fall followed a roughly linear course with age.

A J-beta primer mix and a sample-barcoded 5' primer were used in a second PCR of about 7 to 11 cycles. A 12-random-nucleotide template-switch adaptor tagged each cDNA molecule. Via MiXCR, TCRdb re-called the 5' RACE reads, giving one row per CDR3 protein. Of 1.5 million to 2 million distinct CDR3 sequences in the sample, around 50% are singletons; the top ten hold roughly 2.1%. From germline, CDR1 is SGHTA and CDR2 FQGNSA. The V gene lost 2 bases and the J gene lost 1 base, with 17 bases spanning the gap. There are 17 residues in the CDR3. This clonotype was observed a handful of times. Its antigen is unknown.

Sequenced input: blood. The chain carries TRBV7-2 and TRBJ2-5, with D possibly TRBD2 on 5 matching bases. The receptor comes from a woman in her 40s in good health. CDR3 region: CASSLLGSGVPQETQYF. CDR3 nucleotide sequence: TGTGCCAGCAGCTTACTCGGCTCCGGGGTCCCCCAAGAGACCCAGTACTTC.